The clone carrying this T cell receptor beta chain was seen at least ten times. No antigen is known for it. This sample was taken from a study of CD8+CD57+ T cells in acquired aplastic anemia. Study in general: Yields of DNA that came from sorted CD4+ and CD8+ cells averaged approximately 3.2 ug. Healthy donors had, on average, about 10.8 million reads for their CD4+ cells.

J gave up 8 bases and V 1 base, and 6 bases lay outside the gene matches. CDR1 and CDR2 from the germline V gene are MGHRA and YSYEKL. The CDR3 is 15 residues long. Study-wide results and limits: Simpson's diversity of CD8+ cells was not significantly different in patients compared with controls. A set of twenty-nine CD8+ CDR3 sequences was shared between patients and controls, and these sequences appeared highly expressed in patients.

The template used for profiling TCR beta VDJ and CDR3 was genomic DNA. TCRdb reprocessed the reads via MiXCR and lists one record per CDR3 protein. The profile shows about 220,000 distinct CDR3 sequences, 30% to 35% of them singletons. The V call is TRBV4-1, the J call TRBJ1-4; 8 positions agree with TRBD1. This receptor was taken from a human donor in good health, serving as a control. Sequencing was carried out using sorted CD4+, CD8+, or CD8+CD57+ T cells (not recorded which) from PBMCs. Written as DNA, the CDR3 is TGCGCCAGCAGCCAAGCCTGGACAGGGCGGGAAAAACTGTTTTTT. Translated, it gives CASSQAWTGREKLFF.